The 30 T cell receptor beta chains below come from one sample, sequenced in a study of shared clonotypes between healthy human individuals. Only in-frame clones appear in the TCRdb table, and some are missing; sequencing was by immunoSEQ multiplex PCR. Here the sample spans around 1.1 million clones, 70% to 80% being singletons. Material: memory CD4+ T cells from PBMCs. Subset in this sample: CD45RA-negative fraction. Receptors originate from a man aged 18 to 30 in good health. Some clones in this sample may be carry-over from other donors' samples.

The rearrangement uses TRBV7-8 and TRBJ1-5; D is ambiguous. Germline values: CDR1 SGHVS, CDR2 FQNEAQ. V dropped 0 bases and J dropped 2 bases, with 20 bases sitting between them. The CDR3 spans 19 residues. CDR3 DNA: TGTGCCAGCAGCTTAGCGCCAGGCCCCTTGGTTCTTGGCAATCAGCCCCAGCATTTT. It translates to CASSLAPGPLVLGNQPQHF.

CDR3 DNA sequence: TGTGCCAGCAGCCTAGGCGGCATGAACACTGAAGCTTTCTTT. Its protein product is CASSLGGMNTEAFF. The rearrangement uses TRBV28 and TRBJ1-1, with D uncertain. Germline CDR1 and CDR2: MDHEN and SYDVKM. The CDR3 consists of 14 residues. V was trimmed by 6 bases and J by 0 bases, leaving 11 bases between them.

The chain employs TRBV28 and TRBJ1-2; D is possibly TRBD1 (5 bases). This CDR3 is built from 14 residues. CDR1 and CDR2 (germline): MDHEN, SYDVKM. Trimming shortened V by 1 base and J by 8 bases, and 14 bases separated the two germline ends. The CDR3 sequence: CASSLSIVGVGYTF. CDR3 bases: TGTGCCAGCAGTTTATCGATCGTGGGGGTAGGCTACACCTTC.

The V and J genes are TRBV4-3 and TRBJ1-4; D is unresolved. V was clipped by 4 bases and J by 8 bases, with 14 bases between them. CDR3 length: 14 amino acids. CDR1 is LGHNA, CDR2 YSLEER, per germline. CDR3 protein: CASSRRAVGEKLFF. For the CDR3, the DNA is TGCGCCAGCAGCCGGAGGGCCGTTGGGGAAAAACTGTTTTTT.

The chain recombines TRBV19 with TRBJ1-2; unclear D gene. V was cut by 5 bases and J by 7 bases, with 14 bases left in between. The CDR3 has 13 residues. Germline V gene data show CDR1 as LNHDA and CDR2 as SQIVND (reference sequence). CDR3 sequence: CASSFPRRSGYTF. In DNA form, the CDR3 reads TGTGCCAGTAGTTTCCCGAGGCGATCTGGCTACACCTTC.

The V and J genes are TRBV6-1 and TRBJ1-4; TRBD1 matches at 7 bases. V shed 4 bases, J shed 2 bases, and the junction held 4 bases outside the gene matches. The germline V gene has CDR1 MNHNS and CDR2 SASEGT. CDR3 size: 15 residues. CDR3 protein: CASSGTGDTNEKLFF. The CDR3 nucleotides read TGTGCCAGCAGTGGAACAGGGGATACTAATGAAAAACTGTTTTTT.

The CDR3 is CASSPNRGNEKLFF. Written as DNA, the CDR3 is TGTGCCAGCAGCCCGAACAGGGGGAATGAAAAACTGTTTTTT. The rearrangement links TRBV9 to TRBJ1-4, with 8 bases identical to TRBD1. The CDR3 extends over 14 amino acids. CDR1 is SGDLS, CDR2 YYNGEE, per germline. After removal of 4 bases from V and 5 bases from J, the junction contained 4 bases not matched to a gene.

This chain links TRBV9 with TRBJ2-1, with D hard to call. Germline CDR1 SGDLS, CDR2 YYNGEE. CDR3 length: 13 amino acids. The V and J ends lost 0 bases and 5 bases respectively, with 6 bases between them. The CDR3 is CASSVDGDNEQFF. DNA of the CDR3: TGTGCCAGCAGCGTAGACGGAGACAATGAGCAGTTCTTC.

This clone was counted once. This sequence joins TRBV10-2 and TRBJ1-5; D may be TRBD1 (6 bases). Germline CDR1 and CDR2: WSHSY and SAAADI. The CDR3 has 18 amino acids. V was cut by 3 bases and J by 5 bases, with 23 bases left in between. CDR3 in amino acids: CASSDPFSGQGRDQPQHF. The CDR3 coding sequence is TGCGCCAGCAGTGACCCTTTTTCTGGGCAGGGGAGAGATCAGCCCCAGCATTTT.

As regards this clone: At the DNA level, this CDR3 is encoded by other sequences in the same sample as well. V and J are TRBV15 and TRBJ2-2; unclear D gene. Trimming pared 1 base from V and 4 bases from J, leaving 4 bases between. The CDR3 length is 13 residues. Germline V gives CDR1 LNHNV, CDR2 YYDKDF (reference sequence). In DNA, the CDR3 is TGTGCCACCAGCAGAGCGGGCACCGGGGAGCTGTTTTTT. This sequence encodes CATSRAGTGELFF.

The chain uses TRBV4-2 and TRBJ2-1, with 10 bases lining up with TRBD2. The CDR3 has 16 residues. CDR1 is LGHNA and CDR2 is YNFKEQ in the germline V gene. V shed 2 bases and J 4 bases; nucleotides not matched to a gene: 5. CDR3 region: CASSQRTSGAYNEQFF. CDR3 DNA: TGTGCCAGCAGCCAACGGACTAGCGGAGCATACAATGAGCAGTTCTTC.

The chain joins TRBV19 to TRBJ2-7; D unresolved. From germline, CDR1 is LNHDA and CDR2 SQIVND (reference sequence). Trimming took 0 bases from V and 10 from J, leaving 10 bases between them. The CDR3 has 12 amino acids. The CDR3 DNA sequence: TGTGCCAGTAGTATAGATCGAAGCAAACAGTACTTC. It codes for CASSIDRSKQYF.

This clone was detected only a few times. CDR3 residues: CAISGGSGRSGEQYF. CDR3 bases: TGTGCCATCAGTGGGGGTAGCGGGAGATCGGGCGAGCAGTACTTC. This chain joins TRBV10-3 and TRBJ2-7; 9 bases align to TRBD2. The CDR3 is 15 amino acids. With 4 bases clipped from V and 6 bases from J, the junction kept 10 bases outside the gene matches. Germline V gene lookup returns CDR1 ENHRY and CDR2 SYGVKD.

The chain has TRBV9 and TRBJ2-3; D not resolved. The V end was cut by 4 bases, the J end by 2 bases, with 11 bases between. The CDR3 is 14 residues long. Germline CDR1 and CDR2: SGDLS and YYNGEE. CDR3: CASSPRRATDTQYF. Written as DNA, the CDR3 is TGTGCCAGCAGCCCTAGACGGGCCACAGATACGCAGTATTTT.

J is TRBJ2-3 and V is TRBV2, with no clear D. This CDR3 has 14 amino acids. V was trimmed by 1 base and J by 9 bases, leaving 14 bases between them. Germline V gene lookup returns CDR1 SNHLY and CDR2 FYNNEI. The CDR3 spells CASSEGSGVQTQYF. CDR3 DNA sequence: TGTGCCAGCAGTGAAGGATCTGGGGTGCAGACGCAGTATTTT.

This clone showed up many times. The CDR3 protein is CASSPRTSGAYNEQFF. The CDR3 nucleotides are TGTGCCAGCAGCCCTAGGACTAGCGGGGCGTACAATGAGCAGTTCTTC. The rearrangement links TRBV7-3 to TRBJ2-1, with TRBD2 matching 12 bases. CDR3 size: 16 residues. CDR1 SGHTA and CDR2 FQGTGA come from the germline V gene. With 5 bases clipped from V and 4 bases from J, the junction kept 6 bases outside the gene matches.

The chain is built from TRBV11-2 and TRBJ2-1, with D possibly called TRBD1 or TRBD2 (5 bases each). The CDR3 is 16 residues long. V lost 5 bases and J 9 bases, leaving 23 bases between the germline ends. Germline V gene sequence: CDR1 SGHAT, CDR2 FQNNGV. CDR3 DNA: TGTGCCAGCAGCAACGAGGGCCAGGGAAAATGGGCTGAGCAGTTCTTC. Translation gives CASSNEGQGKWAEQFF.

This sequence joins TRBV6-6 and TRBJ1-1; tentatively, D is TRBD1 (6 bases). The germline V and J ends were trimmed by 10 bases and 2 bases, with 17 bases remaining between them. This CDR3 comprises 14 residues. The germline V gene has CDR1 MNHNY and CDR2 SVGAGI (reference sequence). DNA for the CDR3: TGTGCCACCATCTTGACAGGACGCAACACTGAAGCTTTCTTT. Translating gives CATILTGRNTEAFF.

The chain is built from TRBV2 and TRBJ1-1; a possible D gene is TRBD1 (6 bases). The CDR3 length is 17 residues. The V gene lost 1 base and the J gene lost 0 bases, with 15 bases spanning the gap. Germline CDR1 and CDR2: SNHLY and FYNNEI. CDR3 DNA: TGTGCCAGCAGTGAAGTACAGGGCCAGGTTCTGAACACTGAAGCTTTCTTT. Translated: CASSEVQGQVLNTEAFF.

CDR3 DNA: TGTGCCAGCAGTTTACCCTTGGGGGGCCCCGGGGAGCTGTTTTTT. Protein sequence: CASSLPLGGPGELFF. The chain links TRBV28 to TRBJ2-2; perhaps D is TRBD1 or TRBD2 (6 bases each). CDR1 is MDHEN, CDR2 SYDVKM, per germline. The V and J ends lost 2 bases and 6 bases respectively, with 13 bases between them. The CDR3 has 15 amino acids.

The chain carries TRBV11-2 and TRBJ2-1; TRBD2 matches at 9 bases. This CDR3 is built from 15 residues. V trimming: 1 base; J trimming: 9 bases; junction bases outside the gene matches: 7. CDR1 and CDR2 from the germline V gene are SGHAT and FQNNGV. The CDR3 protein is CASSLAFSGSFEQFF. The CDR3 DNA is TGTGCCAGCAGCTTAGCGTTTAGCGGGAGCTTTGAGCAGTTCTTC.

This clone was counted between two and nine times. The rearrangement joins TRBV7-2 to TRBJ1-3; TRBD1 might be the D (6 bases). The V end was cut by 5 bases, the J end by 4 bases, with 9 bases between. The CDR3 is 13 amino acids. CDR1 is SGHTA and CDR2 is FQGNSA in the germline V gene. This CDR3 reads CASSRGAGNTIYF. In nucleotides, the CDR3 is TGTGCCAGCAGCCGGGGGGCCGGAAACACCATATATTTT. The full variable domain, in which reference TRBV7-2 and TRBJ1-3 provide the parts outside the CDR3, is GAGVSQSPSNKVTEKGKDVELRCDPISGHTALYWYRQSLGQGLEFLIYFQGNSAPDKSGLPSDRFSAERTGGSVSTLTIQRTQQEDSAVYLCASSRGAGNTIYFGEGSWLTVV.

The CDR3 DNA is TGCGCCAGCAGGCGGGCCCTCGAGAGTCCAAATTCACCCCTCCACTTT. Protein sequence: CASRRALESPNSPLHF. The J gene is TRBJ1-6, the V gene TRBV5-1; D remains ambiguous. Trimming left V 5 bases short and J 7 bases short, with 19 bases between. The germline CDR1 and CDR2 sequences are SGHRS and YFSETQ. The CDR3 spans 16 residues. The whole variable domain, filled in from reference TRBV5-1 and TRBJ1-6, reads KAGVTQTPRYLIKTRGQQVTLSCSPISGHRSVSWYQQTPGQGLQFLFEYFSETQRNKGNFPGRFSGRQFSNSRSEMNVSTLELGDSALYLCASRRALESPNSPLHFGNGTRLTVT.

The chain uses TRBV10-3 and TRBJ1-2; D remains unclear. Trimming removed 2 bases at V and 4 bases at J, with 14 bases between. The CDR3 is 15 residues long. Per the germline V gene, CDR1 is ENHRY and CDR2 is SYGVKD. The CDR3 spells CAISERQPTGYGYTF. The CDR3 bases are TGTGCCATCAGTGAGAGGCAGCCCACTGGCTATGGCTACACCTTC.

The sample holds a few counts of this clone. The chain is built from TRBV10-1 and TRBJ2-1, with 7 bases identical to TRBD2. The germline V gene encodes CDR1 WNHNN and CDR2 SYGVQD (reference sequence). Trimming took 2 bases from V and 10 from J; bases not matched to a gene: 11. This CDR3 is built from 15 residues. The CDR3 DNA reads TGCGCCAGCAGTGAGCACGGGGGGATGACAGCCGAGCAGTTCTTC. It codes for CASSEHGGMTAEQFF.

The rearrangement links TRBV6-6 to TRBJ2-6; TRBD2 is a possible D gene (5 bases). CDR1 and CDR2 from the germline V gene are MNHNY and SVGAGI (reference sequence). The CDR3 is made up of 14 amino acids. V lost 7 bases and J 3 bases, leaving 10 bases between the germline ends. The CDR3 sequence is CASTAGLGANVLTF. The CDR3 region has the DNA TGTGCCAGCACGGCGGGCCTTGGGGCCAACGTCCTGACTTTC.

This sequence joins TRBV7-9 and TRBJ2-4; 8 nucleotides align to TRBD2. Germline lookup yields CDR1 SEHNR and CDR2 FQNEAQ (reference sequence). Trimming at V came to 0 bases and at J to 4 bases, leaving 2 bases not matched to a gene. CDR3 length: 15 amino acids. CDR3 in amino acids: CASSLALAEKNIQYF. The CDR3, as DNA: TGTGCCAGCAGCTTAGCACTAGCGGAAAAAAACATTCAGTACTTC.

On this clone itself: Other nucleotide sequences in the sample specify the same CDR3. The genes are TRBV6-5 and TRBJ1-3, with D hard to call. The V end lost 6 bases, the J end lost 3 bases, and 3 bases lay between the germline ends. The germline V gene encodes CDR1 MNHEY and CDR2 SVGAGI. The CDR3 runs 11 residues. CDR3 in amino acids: CASSNGNTIYF. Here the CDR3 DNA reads TGTGCCAGCAGCAATGGAAACACCATATATTTT.

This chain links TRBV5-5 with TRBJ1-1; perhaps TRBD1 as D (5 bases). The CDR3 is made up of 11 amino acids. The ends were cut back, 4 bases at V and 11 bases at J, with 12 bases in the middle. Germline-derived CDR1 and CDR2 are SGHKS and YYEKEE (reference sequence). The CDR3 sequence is CASSIGKGAFF. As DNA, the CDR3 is TGTGCCAGCAGCATCGGAAAGGGGGCTTTCTTT.

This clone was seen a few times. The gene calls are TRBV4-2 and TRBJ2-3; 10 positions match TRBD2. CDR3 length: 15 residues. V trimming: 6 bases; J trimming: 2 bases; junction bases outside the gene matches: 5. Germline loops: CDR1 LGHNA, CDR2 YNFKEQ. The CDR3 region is CASRASGRDTDTQYF. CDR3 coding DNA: TGTGCCAGCAGAGCCAGCGGGAGGGACACAGATACGCAGTATTTT.